Shown below are 29 T cell receptor beta chains from a single sample sequenced in a study of naive and memory T cell subsets. Both TRBC1 and TRBC2 were covered by a beta constant-region primer of two equimolar oligonucleotides. Four rounds of PCR amplified the ligated cDNA using nested alpha and beta constant-region primers plus SP2. MiXCR was run by TCRdb on the UMI-ligation and nested PCR reads, yielding one entry per CDR3 protein. The sample lists 95,000 to 150,000 distinct CDR3 sequences; roughly 32% were seen once. The sequenced sample was central memory CD4+ T cells from blood. The source is a human donor in good health.

The chain joins TRBV6-2 or TRBV6-3 to TRBJ2-5; a possible D gene is TRBD2 (6 bases). Germline V gives CDR1 MNHEY, CDR2 SVGEGT. The CDR3 has 16 amino acids. Trimming removed 6 bases at V and 1 base at J, with 18 bases between. The CDR3 protein is CASSIGLNTLQETQYF. CDR3 coding DNA: TGTGCCAGCAGCATCGGACTAAACACTCTCCAAGAGACCCAGTACTTC.

A few counts support this clonotype. This sequence joins TRBV14 and TRBJ2-3, with TRBD2 as a possible D gene (5 bases). V gave up 3 bases and J gave up 8 bases, with 9 bases separating them. Per the germline V gene, CDR1 is SGHDN and CDR2 is FVKESK. There are 12 residues in the CDR3. CDR3 region: CASSHPGSTQYF. The CDR3 DNA sequence: TGTGCCAGCAGCCATCCGGGAAGTACGCAGTATTTT.

The chain is built from TRBV18 and TRBJ2-2; no clear D gene. Per the germline V gene, CDR1 is KGHSH and CDR2 is LQKENI. The CDR3 runs 14 residues. Trimming removed 8 bases from V and 3 bases from J, with 13 bases in between. CDR3 amino acids: CASQHRKDTGELFF. The CDR3 coding sequence is TGTGCCAGCCAACACCGAAAGGACACCGGGGAGCTGTTTTTT.

This chain joins TRBV13 and TRBJ2-7; unclear D gene. Trimming cost V 6 bases and J 3 bases, with 15 bases left between them. CDR3 size: 14 residues. CDR1 is PRHDT and CDR2 is FYEKMQ in the germline V gene (reference sequence). The CDR3 DNA sequence: TGTGCCAGCAGTGCTCTTGGTGGAAACTACGAGCAGTACTTC. It yields the protein CASSALGGNYEQYF.

DNA of the CDR3: TGTGCCAGCAGCGCCGACACTGAAGCTTTCTTT. Its translation: CASSADTEAFF. The chain recombines TRBV2 with TRBJ1-1; D unresolved. The CDR3 is 11 residues long. Germline values: CDR1 SNHLY, CDR2 FYNNEI. V was shortened by 6 bases and J by 3 bases, with 5 bases between the two germline ends.

This sequence joins TRBV30 and TRBJ1-5, with D unclear. V was shortened by 1 base and J by 7 bases, with 11 bases between the two germline ends. CDR1 is GTSNPN, CDR2 SVGIG, per germline (reference sequence). This CDR3 comprises 13 residues. The CDR3 coding sequence is TGTGCCTGGAGTGATGGGTTTTGGCAGCCCCAGCATTTT. Its translation: CAWSDGFWQPQHF.

The J gene is TRBJ2-3, the V gene TRBV20-1, with a possible D match to TRBD2 (5 bases). V dropped 0 bases and J dropped 4 bases, with 8 bases sitting between them. Germline loops: CDR1 DFQATT, CDR2 SNEGSKA (reference sequence). This CDR3 is 13 amino acids long. CDR3 nucleotides: TGCAGTGCTAGAGATCCTAGCCCAGATACGCAGTATTTT. It specifies CSARDPSPDTQYF.

The chain employs TRBV11-2 and TRBJ2-1; no definite D call. The CDR3 runs to 18 residues. V lost 5 bases and J lost 2, with 22 bases in between. CDR1 SGHAT and CDR2 FQNNGV come from the germline V gene. CDR3 amino acids: CASSVVRARTQTYNEQFF. DNA of the CDR3: TGTGCCAGCAGCGTAGTGAGAGCTAGGACCCAGACCTACAATGAGCAGTTCTTC.

As regards this clonotype: At one of its ends the junction is not consistent with the germline gene, which may arise from a read error. The rearrangement uses TRBV7-7 and TRBJ2-7, with 9 bases fitting TRBD1. The CDR3 length is 16 residues. Germline V lookup: CDR1 SSHAT, CDR2 FNYEAQ (reference sequence). This CDR3 is CASSLGTGTGNSEQYF. The CDR3 nucleotides read TGTGCTAGCAGCTTAGGAACCGGGACAGGGAACTCCGAGCAGTACTTC.

The rearrangement links TRBV19 to TRBJ2-3; 10 nucleotides match TRBD2. V shed 4 bases, J shed 5 bases, and the junction held 6 bases outside the gene matches. Germline lookup yields CDR1 LNHDA and CDR2 SQIVND (reference sequence). This CDR3 is built from 15 residues. DNA for the CDR3: TGTGCCAGTAGTACAAAGCGGGAGGGCCGAGATACGCAGTATTTT. Translating gives CASSTKREGRDTQYF. Full variable domain (outside the CDR3, taken from reference TRBV19 and TRBJ2-3): DGGITQSPKYLFRKEGQNVTLSCEQNLNHDAMYWYRQDPGQGLRLIYYSQIVNDFQKGDIAEGYSVSREKKESFPLTVTSAQKNPTAFYLCASSTKREGRDTQYFGPGTRLTVL.

This clonotype was observed a few times. The V call is TRBV15, the J call TRBJ2-3, with D hard to call. V lost 1 base to trimming and J lost 6 bases, with 5 bases between them. The CDR3 runs 12 residues. Germline CDR1 is LNHNV and CDR2 is YYDKDF (reference sequence). The CDR3: CATSRGMDTQYF. CDR3 nucleotide sequence: TGTGCCACCAGCAGAGGAATGGATACGCAGTATTTT.

Only a few counts were recorded for this clonotype. V usage is TRBV28 and J usage is TRBJ2-7; the D gene could be TRBD1 or TRBD2 (6 bases each). This CDR3 contains 14 residues. CDR1 is MDHEN and CDR2 is SYDVKM in the germline V gene. The V end was cut by 2 bases, the J end by 2 bases, with 10 bases between. CDR3: CASSLRGPPYEQYF. The CDR3 DNA follows: TGTGCCAGCAGTTTACGGGGGCCCCCCTACGAGCAGTACTTC.

This clonotype has only a few counts. The chain joins TRBV6-5 to TRBJ2-7; no definite D call. Germline V gene sequence: CDR1 MNHEY, CDR2 SVGAGI. CDR3 length equals 11 residues. The ends were cut back, 5 bases at V and 8 bases at J, with 10 bases in the middle. CDR3 in amino acids: CASSKARQQYF. In nucleotides, the CDR3 is TGTGCCAGCAGTAAGGCTCGACAGCAGTACTTC.

The genes are TRBV5-1 and TRBJ2-3; D ambiguous. Trimming stripped 4 bases from V and 2 bases from J, with 8 bases between. CDR1 is SGHRS and CDR2 is YFSETQ in the germline V gene. The CDR3 extends over 13 amino acids. In nucleotides, the CDR3 is TGCGCCAGCAGCCTATATCCCACAGATACGCAGTATTTT. It yields the protein CASSLYPTDTQYF.

In this sample, this clonotype turned up a few times. The chain has TRBV4-3 and TRBJ2-1; 15 positions agree with TRBD2. The CDR3 has 17 amino acids. V lost 3 bases and J lost 5; bases outside the gene matches: 5. Germline V lookup: CDR1 LGHNA, CDR2 YSLEER. CDR3 sequence reads: CASSHGLAGGRHNEQFF. CDR3 nucleotide sequence: TGCGCCAGCAGCCACGGACTAGCGGGAGGGAGGCACAATGAGCAGTTCTTC.

The V and J genes are TRBV29-1 and TRBJ1-4; tentative D call: TRBD1 (5 bases). The CDR3 length is 12 residues. Per the germline V gene, CDR1 is SQVTM and CDR2 is ANQGSEA. The V end was cut by 5 bases, the J end by 12 bases, with 16 bases between. The CDR3 coding sequence is TGCAGCGTTCTGACAGAGCCGAGAGAACTGTTTTTT. Translated: CSVLTEPRELFF.

The chain employs TRBV5-1 and TRBJ2-1; unclear D gene. The ends were cut back, 2 bases at V and 0 bases at J, with 9 bases in the middle. CDR1 and CDR2 from the germline V gene are SGHRS and YFSETQ. The length of the CDR3 is 15 residues. CDR3 region: CASSFDGFSYNEQFF. CDR3 nucleotides: TGCGCCAGCAGCTTCGACGGGTTCTCCTACAATGAGCAGTTCTTC.

The chain employs TRBV7-2 and TRBJ1-3; D unresolved. Looked up from germline, CDR1 is SGHTA and CDR2 is FQGNSA. The CDR3 has 13 amino acids. Between the trimmed V and J ends, which lost 1 base and 7 bases, there was a span of 8 bases. CDR3 DNA sequence: TGTGCCAGCAGCTTAGGGAGGGAGAACACCATATATTTT. Protein sequence: CASSLGRENTIYF.

This rearrangement joins TRBV11-2 to TRBJ2-2; 11 bases align to TRBD2. The germline V gene encodes CDR1 SGHAT and CDR2 FQNNGV. The CDR3 covers 16 residues. V lost 3 bases and J lost 4; bases outside the gene matches: 4. For the CDR3, the DNA is TGTGCCAGCAGCTTGACTAGCGGGATGTTCACCGGGGAGCTGTTTTTT. This translates into CASSLTSGMFTGELFF.

V gene TRBV5-1 combines with J gene TRBJ1-4; TRBD1 aligns across 7 bases. The CDR3 is 16 amino acids. Germline CDR1 reads SGHRS; CDR2 reads YFSETQ. The trim removed 2 bases at V and 2 bases at J, leaving 6 bases unmatched. CDR3 protein: CASSFGQVRTNEKLFF. CDR3 bases: TGCGCCAGCAGCTTCGGACAGGTCCGCACTAATGAAAAACTGTTTTTT.

The chain uses TRBV20-1 and TRBJ1-5; 10 bases fit TRBD1. Germline assignment: CDR1 DFQATT and CDR2 SNEGSKA (reference sequence). After removal of 5 bases from V and 4 bases from J, the junction contained 2 bases not matched to a gene. This CDR3 is built from 13 residues. The CDR3 reads CSARDRGNQPQHF. In DNA, the CDR3 is TGCAGTGCTCGGGACAGGGGAAATCAGCCCCAGCATTTT.

Notes on this clonotype: An end of the junction differs from the germline gene, which may be a read error. V and J are TRBV4-2 and TRBJ2-1, with D perhaps TRBD2 (5 bases). Germline CDR1 is LGHNA and CDR2 is YNFKEQ. The CDR3 is 16 residues long. CDR3 loop: CTSSQEGQSSYNEQFF. The CDR3 nucleotides are TGTACCAGCAGCCAAGAGGGTCAGAGCTCCTACAATGAGCAGTTCTTC.

The chain carries TRBV5-4 and TRBJ2-4; D is unclear. Trimming left V 4 bases short and J 5 bases short, with 10 bases between. The CDR3 consists of 13 residues. Germline V gene sequence: CDR1 SGHNT, CDR2 YYREEE (reference sequence). CDR3 sequence reads: CASSLDPQNIQYF. In nucleotides, the CDR3 is TGTGCCAGCAGCCTCGACCCCCAAAACATTCAGTACTTC. Based on the CDR3 plus reference TRBV5-4 and TRBJ2-4, the full variable domain is ETGVTQSPTHLIKTRGQQVTLRCSSQSGHNTVSWYQQALGQGPQFIFQYYREEENGRGNFPPRFSGLQFPNYSSELNVNALELDDSALYLCASSLDPQNIQYFGAGTRLSVL.

The V gene is TRBV27, the J gene TRBJ1-6; D is unresolved. CDR3 size: 16 residues. Per the germline V gene, CDR1 is MNHEY and CDR2 is SMNVEV (reference sequence). The ends were cut back, 0 bases at V and 6 bases at J, with 12 bases in the middle. CDR3 DNA sequence: TGTGCCAGCAGTTTATCGAGAACAGCACCTAATTCACCCCTCCACTTT. It encodes CASSLSRTAPNSPLHF.

This chain joins TRBV28 and TRBJ1-1, with a possible D match to TRBD1 (5 bases). This CDR3 region has 12 residues. Germline V gene data show CDR1 as MDHEN and CDR2 as SYDVKM. V lost 3 bases to trimming and J lost 11 bases, with 13 bases between them. In DNA form, the CDR3 reads TGTGCCAGCAGTTTGTTCGGGGGACGGGCTTTCTTT. This sequence encodes CASSLFGGRAFF.

The chain combines TRBV2 with TRBJ2-5; TRBD2 is a possible D gene (6 bases). Trimming took off 2 bases at V and 4 bases at J, with 11 bases between the two ends. The germline gives CDR1 SNHLY, CDR2 FYNNEI. The CDR3 totals 14 residues. As DNA, the CDR3 is TGTGCCAGCAGTGAACTTGTCGGGGGAGAGACCCAGTACTTC. Translated, it gives CASSELVGGETQYF.

This clonotype was counted only a few times. The V and J genes are TRBV2 and TRBJ2-7; no clear D. V lost 7 bases to trimming and J lost 4 bases, with 11 bases between them. Germline loops: CDR1 SNHLY, CDR2 FYNNEI. CDR3 length equals 12 residues. The CDR3 spells CASTERPYEQYF. The DNA for the CDR3 is TGTGCCAGCACCGAACGGCCGTACGAGCAGTACTTC.

This clonotype was seen a handful of times. The chain links TRBV5-1 to TRBJ2-1; 11 positions agree with TRBD2. This CDR3 has 17 amino acids. The V segment lost 3 bases and the J segment 8 bases; nucleotides outside the gene matches: 13. Germline CDR1 SGHRS, CDR2 YFSETQ. CDR3 loop: CASSSQASGRIGDEQFF. The DNA of the CDR3 is TGCGCCAGCAGCTCTCAGGCTAGCGGGAGGATCGGGGATGAGCAGTTCTTC.

There are a few counts of this clonotype. The chain uses TRBV12-3 or TRBV12-4 and TRBJ2-1; D may be TRBD1 (6 bases). The CDR3 is 12 amino acids. V gave up 6 bases and J gave up 6 bases, with 9 bases separating them. The DNA for the CDR3 is TGTGCCAGCAGGCCACAGGGCAATGAGCAGTTCTTC. Translation: CASRPQGNEQFF.